Below are 14 T cell receptor beta chains sequenced from a single sample in a study of blood T cells in healthy people across ages. Sample-barcoded 5' priming and a J-beta primer mix drove a second PCR of roughly 7 to 11 cycles. TCRdb re-called the 5' RACE reads through MiXCR, storing one row per CDR3 protein. The sample yields roughly 800,000 distinct CDR3 sequences, more than 20% seen once. This sample was also put to use in a study of T cells of mothers and their children.

The sequenced material came from blood. The source of these receptors is a boy between 10 and 17 years old in good health.

This clonotype has only a few counts. The chain joins TRBV27 to TRBJ1-2, with D possibly being TRBD1 (5 bases). Germline values: CDR1 MNHEY, CDR2 SMNVEV (reference sequence). Trimming took off 6 bases at V and 6 bases at J, with 14 bases between the two ends. The CDR3 is 13 amino acids. CDR3 sequence (DNA): TGTGCCAGCAGCCCCTTAGGAGGGGATGGCTACACCTTC. Translating gives CASSPLGGDGYTF.

This clonotype showed up just a few times. DNA of the CDR3: TGTGCCAGCAGAGTGACAGTCCCCTACGAGCAGTACTTC. This gives the protein CASRVTVPYEQYF. The chain carries TRBV28 and TRBJ2-7; D perhaps matches TRBD1 (5 bases). V lost 6 bases, J lost 2 bases, and 11 bases lay in between. The CDR3 totals 13 residues. CDR1 and CDR2 from the germline V gene are MDHEN and SYDVKM.

The rearrangement links TRBV27 to TRBJ1-4, with 7 bases identical to TRBD1. The germline V gene encodes CDR1 MNHEY and CDR2 SMNVEV (reference sequence). The CDR3 is made up of 15 amino acids. V gave up 5 bases and J gave up 8 bases; unmatched junction bases: 11. This CDR3 reads CASSPRTGVVEKLFF. CDR3 bases: TGTGCCAGCAGTCCTCGAACAGGGGTAGTCGAAAAACTGTTTTTT.

This clonotype was seen a few times. This chain uses TRBV28 with TRBJ2-7; D remains ambiguous. CDR1 MDHEN and CDR2 SYDVKM come from the germline V gene. The CDR3 spans 14 residues. Trimming took 3 bases from V and 4 from J, leaving 13 bases between them. The CDR3 DNA reads TGTGCCAGCAGTTTCCCCGGGCCCCCTTACGAGCAGTACTTC. Protein sequence: CASSFPGPPYEQYF.

This clonotype was found a few times. The rearrangement joins TRBV4-2 to TRBJ1-6; TRBD1 is a possible D gene (6 bases). CDR3 length: 16 residues. Per the germline V gene, CDR1 is LGHNA and CDR2 is YNFKEQ. Trimming removed 0 bases at V and 7 bases at J, with 13 bases between. The CDR3 nucleotides are TGTGCCAGCAGCCAAGAAGGGGGGGCAGGGAATTCACCCCTCCACTTT. This sequence encodes CASSQEGGAGNSPLHF.

The J gene is TRBJ2-1, the V gene TRBV7-8, with TRBD1 identical over 8 bases. V trimming: 6 bases; J trimming: 1 base; junction bases outside the gene matches: 8. This CDR3 is 16 amino acids long. Germline CDR1 is SGHVS and CDR2 is FQNEAQ. DNA of the CDR3: TGTGCCAGCAGTTCTACCGGGACAGGATCCTACAATGAGCAGTTCTTC. Its translation: CASSSTGTGSYNEQFF.

The CDR3 DNA is TGTGCCAGCAGCAAAGCCTTGGGACAGGGAGGCGATGGCTACACCTTC. Amino acids: CASSKALGQGGDGYTF. The chain uses TRBV21-1 and TRBJ1-2; the tabulated D call, TRBD1, remains unverified against the DNA. TRBV21-1 is noted as a pseudogene. CDR3 length: 16 residues.

This clonotype was observed at least ten times. The chain combines TRBV29-1 with TRBJ2-5; D remains ambiguous. V dropped 0 bases and J dropped 5 bases, with 7 bases sitting between them. The CDR3 totals 12 residues. Germline CDR1 is SQVTM and CDR2 is ANQGSEA. The CDR3 sequence is CSVEEGIETQYF. Written as DNA, the CDR3 is TGCAGCGTTGAAGAAGGGATTGAGACCCAGTACTTC.

This clonotype turned up a few times. The DNA of the CDR3 is TGTGCCAGCAGTCTGTTGGGCCCGGTGTACACAGATACGCAGTATTTT. Translating gives CASSLLGPVYTDTQYF. The chain is built from TRBV6-6 and TRBJ2-3, with no clear D. V gave up 5 bases and J gave up 2 bases, with 17 bases separating them. CDR1 and CDR2 from the germline V gene are MNHNY and SVGAGI (reference sequence). The CDR3 loop spans 16 amino acids.

There are a few counts of this clonotype. The V and J genes are TRBV6-5 and TRBJ2-7, with D possibly being TRBD1 or TRBD2 (6 bases each). V was trimmed by 1 base and J by 0 bases, leaving 13 bases between them. Germline-derived CDR1 and CDR2 are MNHEY and SVGAGI. The CDR3 runs to 16 residues. CDR3 residues: CASSYYGGRSSYEQYF. CDR3 nucleotides: TGTGCCAGCAGTTACTATGGGGGGCGAAGCTCCTACGAGCAGTACTTC.

This clonotype was seen a handful of times. The chain couples TRBV14 to TRBJ2-5; 13 nucleotides agree with TRBD2. The V gene's germline CDR1 is SGHDN and CDR2 FVKESK. The junction had 12 bases not matched to a gene; V was cut back by 0 bases and J by 5 bases. CDR3 length equals 19 residues. As DNA, the CDR3 is TGTGCCAGCAGCCAAGAATCGGGAACTAGCGGGAGGGCCACGGAGACCCAGTACTTC. It codes for CASSQESGTSGRATETQYF.

The chain recombines TRBV6-5 with TRBJ2-3; 7 positions match TRBD2. V dropped 8 bases and J dropped 2; count of bases not matched to a gene: 16. The CDR3 runs to 17 residues. Per the germline V gene, CDR1 is MNHEY and CDR2 is SVGAGI. CDR3 DNA: TGTGCCAGCGAGCCTGGGCCTGGCGGGAGACCCACAGATACGCAGTATTTT. Its protein is CASEPGPGGRPTDTQYF.

The V call is TRBV4-3, the J call TRBJ1-5; D is uncertain. Germline CDR1 and CDR2: LGHNA and YSLEER. The V gene lost 6 bases and the J gene lost 3 bases, with 12 bases spanning the gap. This CDR3 is 14 amino acids long. CDR3 DNA sequence: TGCGCCAGCAGTCTCTCCCTGCTCAATCAGCCCCAGCATTTT. Protein product: CASSLSLLNQPQHF.

This rearrangement joins TRBV25-1 to TRBJ1-4; unclear D gene. Trimming removed 3 bases from V and 3 bases from J, with 8 bases in between. The CDR3 covers 14 residues. Per germline, CDR1 MGHDK and CDR2 SYGVNS. The CDR3 region is CASSDGRANEKLFF. DNA for the CDR3: TGTGCCAGCAGTGATGGGAGGGCTAATGAAAAACTGTTTTTT.